One and the same sample provided the 19 T cell receptor beta chains below, sequenced in a study of early stage breast cancer tumors. The repertoire was sequenced with immunoSEQ multiplex PCR; TCRdb's copy has only in-frame clones and lacks some. The table shows more than 15,000 clones, with about 83% occurring only once. The sequenced sample consisted of blood. Receptor source: a person aged 70 to 85 with breast cancer.

This clone was detected once. The rearrangement links TRBV6-5 to TRBJ2-7; 7 nucleotides match TRBD2. The CDR3 has 12 amino acids. J was trimmed by 7 bases and V by 3 bases; bases with no gene match: 3. Germline V lookup: CDR1 MNHEY, CDR2 SVGAGI. The CDR3 DNA follows: TGTGCCAGCAGTTATTGGGGGGGAGAGCAGTACTTC. This codes for CASSYWGGEQYF.

The V call is TRBV9, the J call TRBJ2-7; a weak D match, TRBD2 (6 bases). Germline-derived CDR1 and CDR2 are SGDLS and YYNGEE. The CDR3 runs to 15 residues. V shed 4 bases and J shed 2 bases, with 16 bases lying between them. The CDR3 sequence is CASSPRGTQPYEQYF. In nucleotides, the CDR3 is TGTGCCAGCAGCCCGAGAGGGACTCAACCCTACGAGCAGTACTTC.

The V call is TRBV4-3, the J call TRBJ1-3; TRBD1 might be the D (5 bases). CDR3 length: 15 amino acids. CDR1 LGHNA and CDR2 YSLEER come from the germline V gene. The V and J ends lost 4 bases and 4 bases respectively, with 14 bases between them. The CDR3 DNA sequence: TGCGCCAGCAGCCGAACAGGCGGGACCGGAAACACCATATATTTT. Translating gives CASSRTGGTGNTIYF.

The chain links TRBV5-1 to TRBJ1-1; TRBD1 matches 7 bases. Germline V gene sequence: CDR1 SGHRS, CDR2 YFSETQ. The J segment lost 4 bases and the V segment lost 0 bases, leaving 6 bases of the junction unmatched. CDR3 length: 15 residues. This CDR3 reads CASSLVGQDGTEAFF. In DNA form, the CDR3 reads TGCGCCAGCAGCTTGGTAGGACAGGACGGCACTGAAGCTTTCTTT.

This chain links TRBV19 with TRBJ2-3; TRBD2 aligns across 11 bases. Germline V gene lookup returns CDR1 LNHDA and CDR2 SQIVND (reference sequence). The CDR3 is 15 amino acids. The trim removed 6 bases at V and 4 bases at J, leaving 6 bases unmatched. CDR3 bases: TGTGCCAGTAGGGATAGCGGGGGGGCAGCAGATACGCAGTATTTT. Translating it yields CASRDSGGAADTQYF. Combining the CDR3 with reference TRBV19 and TRBJ2-3 gives the whole variable domain DGGITQSPKYLFRKEGQNVTLSCEQNLNHDAMYWYRQDPGQGLRLIYYSQIVNDFQKGDIAEGYSVSREKKESFPLTVTSAQKNPTAFYLCASRDSGGAADTQYFGPGTRLTVL.

The chain joins TRBV7-6 to TRBJ2-7; D is ambiguous. The CDR3 runs to 14 residues. Germline V gives CDR1 SGHVS, CDR2 FNYEAQ. Trimming took 5 bases from V and 3 from J, leaving 14 bases between them. The CDR3 region has the DNA TGTGCCAGCAGCCCCCGGGTTTCAAACTACGAGCAGTACTTC. Encoded protein: CASSPRVSNYEQYF.

This chain links TRBV28 with TRBJ1-2; D might be TRBD1 (6 bases). The germline V and J ends were trimmed by 10 bases and 4 bases, with 10 bases remaining between them. The length of the CDR3 is 11 residues. Germline loops: CDR1 MDHEN, CDR2 SYDVKM. CDR3 sequence reads: CATRQAYGYTF. The CDR3 DNA reads as TGTGCCACCCGACAGGCCTATGGCTACACCTTC.

A single count supports this clone. The chain joins TRBV6-5 to TRBJ1-1; possibly TRBD1 for D (6 bases). V lost 6 bases and J 1 base, leaving 12 bases between the germline ends. This CDR3 spans 14 amino acids. Per the germline V gene, CDR1 is MNHEY and CDR2 is SVGAGI. The CDR3: CASSATGKNTEAFF. DNA of the CDR3: TGTGCCAGCAGCGCGACAGGAAAGAACACTGAAGCTTTCTTT.

The chain joins TRBV30 to TRBJ1-3; the D is unclear. This CDR3 comprises 15 residues. V shed 7 bases and J shed 0 bases, with 16 bases lying between them. Per germline, CDR1 GTSNPN and CDR2 SVGIG (reference sequence). The CDR3 bases are TGTGCCTCTACGTTTGGGCCTGGCTCTGGAAACACCATATATTTT. The encoded protein is CASTFGPGSGNTIYF.

V is TRBV18 and J is TRBJ2-3; TRBD1 agrees at 7 bases. V gave up 3 bases and J gave up 0 bases; unmatched junction bases: 3. This CDR3 comprises 15 residues. Germline CDR1 and CDR2: KGHSH and LQKENI. As DNA, the CDR3 is TGTGCCAGCTCACCGGGACAGATAAGCACAGATACGCAGTATTTT. Translating gives CASSPGQISTDTQYF.

V and J are TRBV7-9 and TRBJ2-3; 8 bases are a match to TRBD1. Germline V CDR1 and CDR2: SEHNR, FQNEAQ (reference sequence). This CDR3 is built from 14 residues. After removal of 7 bases from V and 2 bases from J, the junction contained 5 bases not matched to a gene. Here the CDR3 DNA reads TGTGCCAGCACCTGGACAGGGCCCACAGATACGCAGTATTTT. Protein product: CASTWTGPTDTQYF.

V and J are TRBV19 and TRBJ1-5; D is possibly TRBD1 (5 bases). The CDR3 has 17 residues. Germline lookup yields CDR1 LNHDA and CDR2 SQIVND (reference sequence). With 5 bases removed from V and 0 bases from J, the gap between germline ends came to 17 bases. CDR3 nucleotides: TGTGCCAGTAGTCCCCGGGGGTTGGCCTATAGCAATCAGCCCCAGCATTTT. It is translated as CASSPRGLAYSNQPQHF.

The chain employs TRBV18 and TRBJ1-1; 8 bases fit TRBD1. After removal of 3 bases from V and 1 base from J, the junction contained 4 bases not matched to a gene. From germline, CDR1 is KGHSH and CDR2 LQKENI. The CDR3 is 15 amino acids. This chain's CDR3 is CASSPGQAKNTEAFF. In DNA form, the CDR3 reads TGTGCCAGCTCACCGGGACAGGCCAAGAACACTGAAGCTTTCTTT.

The rearrangement links TRBV7-2 to TRBJ2-6; 10 nucleotides match TRBD2. The CDR3 length is 18 residues. After removal of 1 base from V and 3 bases from J, the junction contained 6 bases not matched to a gene. The germline CDR1 and CDR2 sequences are SGHTA and FQGNSA. CDR3 amino acids: CASSLGPAGGSGANVLTF. The CDR3, as DNA: TGTGCCAGCAGCTTAGGGCCAGCGGGGGGGAGTGGGGCCAACGTCCTGACTTTC.

In regard to this clone: The junction differs from germline at one of its ends, possibly a read error. The chain uses TRBV20-1 and TRBJ1-2; D uncertain. CDR3 length: 10 residues. Germline-derived CDR1 and CDR2 are DFQATT and SNEGSKA (reference sequence). CDR3 amino acids: CSANHYGYTF. Here the CDR3 DNA reads TGCAGTGCTAACCACTACGGCTACACCTTC.

The V gene is TRBV7-8, the J gene TRBJ2-5, with no clear D. In germline, CDR1 is SGHVS, CDR2 FQNEAQ. Between the trimmed V and J ends, which lost 1 base and 1 base, there was a span of 13 bases. This CDR3 has 16 amino acids. As DNA, the CDR3 is TGTGCCAGCAGCTTAGGGGCATCAACCCTCCAAGAGACCCAGTACTTC. Its translation is CASSLGASTLQETQYF.

CDR3 residues: CASSNGQGRYGYTF. CDR3 DNA sequence: TGTGCCAGCAGTAACGGACAGGGAAGGTATGGCTACACCTTC. The chain joins TRBV28 to TRBJ1-2, with 8 positions matching TRBD1. This CDR3 is 14 amino acids long. The junction had 7 bases not matched to a gene; V was cut back by 5 bases and J by 5 bases. Germline assignment: CDR1 MDHEN and CDR2 SYDVKM.

This clone was observed once. The chain uses TRBV19 and TRBJ2-2; 9 positions agree with TRBD1. The germline V gene encodes CDR1 LNHDA and CDR2 SQIVND (reference sequence). The CDR3 sequence is 16 residues long. V lost 3 bases, J lost 0 bases, and 2 bases stayed unmatched. CDR3 sequence reads: CASSMRTGANTGELFF. CDR3 DNA sequence: TGTGCCAGTAGTATGAGGACAGGGGCGAACACCGGGGAGCTGTTTTTT.

The chain carries TRBV28 and TRBJ1-2; TRBD1 might be the D (6 bases). Trimming shortened V by 4 bases and J by 11 bases, and 11 bases separated the two germline ends. This CDR3 is 11 amino acids long. CDR1 and CDR2 from the germline V gene are MDHEN and SYDVKM. The CDR3 DNA reads as TGTGCCAGCAGTTCGGACAGAGGGTACACCTTC. Translation: CASSSDRGYTF.